These 13 T cell receptor beta chains were sequenced from one sample in a study of radiation and T cells in renal cell carcinoma. As for time point: baseline pretreatment blood. Treatment meaning: 15 Gy SBRT to primary tumor, nephrectomy 4 weeks later. TCRdb's table, derived via immunoSEQ multiplex PCR, lists solely in-frame clones and lacks some. This table has approximately 110,000 clones, roughly 85% appearing once. The specimen was blood, collected from a patient whose treatment included radiotherapy and nephrectomy. Every receptor here comes from a woman in her fifties or sixties with renal cell carcinoma.

The chain uses TRBV5-1 and TRBJ2-7; a weak D match, TRBD1 (6 bases). Germline CDR1 SGHRS, CDR2 YFSETQ. With 7 bases removed from V and 0 bases from J, the gap between germline ends came to 17 bases. The CDR3 is 15 amino acids. The CDR3, as DNA: TGCGCCAGCGGACCTGGACAGCTGATCTCCTACGAGCAGTACTTC. Its translation is CASGPGQLISYEQYF.

The rearrangement uses TRBV19 and TRBJ2-7, with 9 bases identical to TRBD1. J was trimmed by 5 bases and V by 8 bases; bases with no gene match: 4. CDR3 length: 12 residues. CDR1 and CDR2 from the germline V gene are LNHDA and SQIVND (reference sequence). CDR3 region: CASLGTGNEQYF. As DNA, the CDR3 is TGTGCCAGTCTCGGGACAGGGAACGAGCAGTACTTC. The full variable domain, its missing parts supplied by reference TRBV19 and TRBJ2-7, is DGGITQSPKYLFRKEGQNVTLSCEQNLNHDAMYWYRQDPGQGLRLIYYSQIVNDFQKGDIAEGYSVSREKKESFPLTVTSAQKNPTAFYLCASLGTGNEQYFGPGTRLTVT.

This sequence joins TRBV14 and TRBJ2-1, with 7 bases identical to TRBD2. V was pared by 2 bases and J by 0 bases, with 4 bases of the junction left unmatched. CDR3 length: 16 residues. From germline, CDR1 is SGHDN and CDR2 FVKESK. This chain's CDR3 is CASSQPRLASYNEQFF. DNA for the CDR3: TGTGCCAGCAGCCAACCTAGACTAGCCTCCTACAATGAGCAGTTCTTC.

This clone was counted only a few times. This chain joins TRBV20-1 and TRBJ1-3; D gene ambiguous. Trimming took off 3 bases at V and 8 bases at J, with 8 bases between the two ends. This CDR3 comprises 11 residues. Germline V gene lookup returns CDR1 DFQATT and CDR2 SNEGSKA (reference sequence). CDR3 amino acids: CSAREDYTIYF. CDR3 nucleotides: TGCAGTGCTAGGGAGGACTACACCATATATTTT.

V usage is TRBV18 and J usage is TRBJ1-2; D ambiguous. From germline, CDR1 is KGHSH and CDR2 LQKENI. The ends were cut back, 6 bases at V and 7 bases at J, with 15 bases in the middle. The CDR3 contains 13 residues. The CDR3 bases are TGTGCCAGCTCCCCCCTCGGGGATTTTGGCTACACCTTC. Amino acid sequence: CASSPLGDFGYTF.

The rearrangement joins TRBV11-2 to TRBJ2-7; D gene unclear. Trimming took 5 bases from V and 4 from J, leaving 6 bases between them. This CDR3 region has 11 residues. Germline V gene lookup returns CDR1 SGHAT and CDR2 FQNNGV. In DNA form, the CDR3 reads TGTGCCAGCAGCCCCGGGTACGAGCAGTACTTC. Amino acid sequence: CASSPGYEQYF.

The chain uses TRBV5-6 and TRBJ1-2; possible D gene TRBD1, 6 bases. CDR1 and CDR2 from the germline V gene are SGHDT and YYEEEE. The V end was cut by 2 bases, the J end by 5 bases, with 13 bases between. The CDR3 has 14 amino acids. CDR3 region: CASSFRGHLYGYTF. The CDR3 DNA sequence: TGTGCCAGCAGCTTTAGGGGACACCTATATGGCTACACCTTC. Full variable domain (remainder filled in from reference TRBV5-6 and TRBJ1-2): DAGVTQSPTHLIKTRGQQVTLRCSPKSGHDTVSWYQQALGQGPQFIFQYYEEEERQRGNFPDRFSGHQFPNYSSELNVNALLLGDSALYLCASSFRGHLYGYTFGSGTRLTVV.

The chain carries TRBV19 and TRBJ1-1, with D tentatively TRBD1 (6 bases). Germline loops: CDR1 LNHDA, CDR2 SQIVND (reference sequence). V gave up 1 base and J gave up 0 bases, with 6 bases separating them. This CDR3 has 14 residues. CDR3 in DNA: TGTGCCAGTAGTATAGGGACAGTGAACACTGAAGCTTTCTTT. Translated, it gives CASSIGTVNTEAFF.

The genes are TRBV21-1 and TRBJ2-2; whether TRBD1, the table's D call, matches the DNA was not checked. TRBV21-1 is described as a pseudogene. This CDR3 contains 16 residues. CDR3 bases: TGTGCCAGCAGCAAAGTCGGACAGGGGGGAGCCGGGGAGCTGTTTTTT. Encoded protein: CASSKVGQGGAGELFF.

The sample holds a few counts of this clone. The genes are TRBV20-1 and TRBJ1-2; D gene uncertain. The CDR3 has 11 amino acids. Germline CDR1 is DFQATT and CDR2 is SNEGSKA (reference sequence). Trimming stripped 1 base from V and 13 bases from J, with 13 bases between. The CDR3 nucleotides are TGCAGTGCTAGAGTAACAGCACCTGGCACCTTC. Amino acid sequence: CSARVTAPGTF.

Concerning this clone itself: Other DNA sequences in the same sample also yield this CDR3. The chain employs TRBV5-1 and TRBJ2-7; 8 nucleotides match TRBD1. Losses at the gene ends were 1 base for V and 0 bases for J; bases not matched to a gene: 0. The CDR3 loop spans 14 amino acids. The germline CDR1 and CDR2 sequences are SGHRS and YFSETQ. CDR3: CASSLQGASYEQYF. CDR3 bases: TGCGCCAGCAGCTTGCAGGGGGCCTCCTACGAGCAGTACTTC.

The V gene is TRBV21-1, the J gene TRBJ2-1; the table's D call, TRBD2, has no DNA check behind it. TRBV21-1 is tagged as a pseudogene. This CDR3 spans 16 amino acids. The CDR3 sequence is CASSPGERSSYNEQFF. CDR3 nucleotides: TGTGCCAGCAGTCCGGGGGAGCGTAGCTCCTACAATGAGCAGTTCTTC.

Many counts were recorded for this clone. The V and J genes are TRBV6-1 and TRBJ1-5; no clear D gene. The CDR3 loop spans 12 amino acids. Germline V lookup: CDR1 MNHNS, CDR2 SASEGT. The V and J ends lost 2 bases and 5 bases respectively, with 4 bases between them. The CDR3 here is CASSERYQPQHF. The CDR3 DNA reads as TGTGCCAGCAGTGAAAGGTATCAGCCCCAGCATTTT.